This entry lists 11 T cell receptor beta chains sequenced from one sample in a study of human T cells and chemical hapten exposure. Stated time point: patch test 1, 2 weeks after DPC sensitization. Described treatment: therapeutic diphenylcyclopropenone sensitization with weekly scalp DPC. Each CDR3 protein gets one entry after TCRdb re-called the RACE reads with MiXCR. The sample carries 180,000 or so distinct CDR3 sequences, roughly 14% recorded once. The material was whole blood, obtained in connection with sensitization to the hapten diphenylcyclopropenone (DPC). The receptors come from a woman younger than 45 with alopecia areata. Some clones in this sample may be carry-over from other donors' samples.

The sample holds a few counts of this clonotype. The V call is TRBV5-1, the J call TRBJ2-3; D may match TRBD1 or TRBD2 (7 bases each). The CDR3 has 15 amino acids. Per the germline V gene, CDR1 is SGHRS and CDR2 is YFSETQ. V was clipped by 4 bases and J by 11 bases, with 23 bases between them. Here the CDR3 DNA reads TGCGCCAGCAGCCCGGCAGGGGGGGCCGAGGGTAAGCAGTATTTT. It yields the protein CASSPAGGAEGKQYF.

The gene calls are TRBV5-1 and TRBJ1-2; D gene unclear. Deletions cut 0 bases from V and 2 bases from J, with 8 bases between. The germline gives CDR1 SGHRS, CDR2 YFSETQ. The CDR3 is made up of 14 amino acids. The CDR3: CASSLEDGNYGYTF. The CDR3, as DNA: TGCGCCAGCAGCTTGGAGGACGGCAACTATGGCTACACCTTC. Looking up the rest from reference TRBV5-1 and TRBJ1-2 gives the full variable domain: KAGVTQTPRYLIKTRGQQVTLSCSPISGHRSVSWYQQTPGQGLQFLFEYFSETQRNKGNFPGRFSGRQFSNSRSEMNVSTLELGDSALYLCASSLEDGNYGYTFGSGTRLTVV.

The gene calls are TRBV28 and TRBJ2-7; no firm D call. The CDR3 loop spans 14 amino acids. With 3 bases removed from V and 2 bases from J, the gap between germline ends came to 11 bases. Germline-derived CDR1 and CDR2 are MDHEN and SYDVKM. The CDR3 is CASSLPVLTYEQYF. CDR3 DNA: TGTGCCAGCAGTTTGCCAGTCCTCACCTACGAGCAGTACTTC.

This chain joins TRBV30 and TRBJ1-1; D is unresolved. Per the germline V gene, CDR1 is GTSNPN and CDR2 is SVGIG (reference sequence). This CDR3 spans 14 amino acids. Trimming took off 0 bases at V and 3 bases at J, with 11 bases between the two ends. CDR3 DNA: TGTGCCTGGAGTGTAACGCAGGCGGACACTGAAGCTTTCTTT. Translation gives CAWSVTQADTEAFF.

This clonotype showed up just a few times. The chain employs TRBV25-1 and TRBJ2-5, with 7 bases that match TRBD2. V shed 4 bases, J shed 5 bases, and the junction held 7 bases outside the gene matches. CDR3 length: 14 residues. Germline CDR1 reads MGHDK; CDR2 reads SYGVNS. The CDR3 bases are TGTGCCAGCAGTGCCGCGGGGGTCCGGGAGACCCAGTACTTC. Its protein product is CASSAAGVRETQYF.

In this sample, this clonotype turned up many times. The V and J genes are TRBV12-3 or TRBV12-4 and TRBJ2-2; the D gene could be TRBD1 or TRBD2 (5 bases each). V lost 2 bases and J 6 bases, leaving 7 bases between the germline ends. CDR3 size: 13 residues. CDR3 in DNA: TGTGCCAGCAGTTTACAGGGACCCGGGGAGCTGTTTTTT. This translates into CASSLQGPGELFF.

This clonotype has a handful of counts. The V gene is TRBV5-1, the J gene TRBJ2-5, with TRBD1 matching 7 bases. Germline CDR1 SGHRS, CDR2 YFSETQ. This CDR3 spans 13 amino acids. The ends lost 5 bases at V and 4 bases at J; junction bases unmatched: 5. The CDR3 reads CASSTDRVETQYF. As DNA, the CDR3 is TGCGCCAGCAGTACAGACAGGGTAGAGACCCAGTACTTC.

This sequence joins TRBV3-1 and TRBJ2-1; 13 nucleotides agree with TRBD2. The CDR3 is made up of 16 amino acids. J gave up 1 base and V 4 bases, and 1 base lay outside the gene matches. Germline values: CDR1 LGHDT, CDR2 YNNKEL (reference sequence). CDR3 sequence reads: CASSPLAGGSYNEQFF. The CDR3 nucleotides read TGTGCCAGCAGCCCACTAGCGGGAGGGTCCTACAATGAGCAGTTCTTC.

The chain couples TRBV7-2 to TRBJ2-2; D gene ambiguous. Germline CDR1 is SGHTA and CDR2 is FQGNSA. This CDR3 has 16 residues. V lost 1 base and J lost 4, with 13 bases in between. Here the CDR3 reads CASSLVQHRSTGELFF. The DNA of the CDR3 is TGTGCCAGCAGCTTAGTTCAGCACAGAAGCACCGGGGAGCTGTTTTTT.

This clonotype was observed at least ten times. This chain links TRBV12-3 or TRBV12-4 with TRBJ2-5; D is perhaps TRBD1 or TRBD2 (5 bases each). The ends were cut back, 6 bases at V and 5 bases at J, with 16 bases in the middle. This CDR3 has 14 amino acids. The CDR3 region is CASSIGAGSETQYF. For the CDR3, the DNA is TGTGCCAGCAGCATAGGGGCAGGGAGTGAGACCCAGTACTTC.

This clonotype was seen a handful of times. The rearrangement uses TRBV6-2 or TRBV6-3 and TRBJ2-7, with D unclear. Germline lookup yields CDR1 MNHEY and CDR2 SVGEGT. The CDR3 extends over 16 amino acids. V lost 6 bases to trimming and J lost 1 base, with 19 bases between them. CDR3 nucleotide sequence: TGTGCCAGCAGCTATGGTGGGAAGGCTATTTCCTACGAGCAGTACTTC. This codes for CASSYGGKAISYEQYF.